This T cell receptor (beta chain) was captured in a study of blood T cell repertoires in COVID-19 (dated by TCRdb to 2018 to 2021). Some background on the complete study: Samples covering the acute and convalescent phases of COVID-19 were provided by collaborators in the United States, Italy and Spain. The samples were drawn from the first 160 participants of the ongoing ImmuneRACE study and from 1,254 subjects provided by 6 global collaborators. HLA class I and class II types, where available, came from metadata supplied by the sample provider rather than from assay-based typing. Sample metadata almost always included a de-identified subject ID, COVID-19 status, age in years and sex. The material from the prospective study consisted of cDNA or gDNA derived from T cells, B-cell-depleted T cells, or PBMCs. Deeply sampled blood TCRbeta repertoires from subjects exposed to, actively infected with, or recovered from COVID-19 were included in the dataset. The repertoires were released in a freely available public database meant as a resource for research on the immune response to SARS-CoV-2.

Study-wide conclusions, independent of this receptor: How much clinical and demographic metadata was included differed by source and by participant, and the metadata was provided uncurated.

TCRbeta CDR3 regions were amplified from genomic DNA using the immunoSEQ Assay, a bias-controlled multiplex PCR. Under the source paper's analysis protocol: Within the assay, amplification of reference gene primers was used to estimate how many nucleated cells each sample contained. To quantify the absolute abundance of each unique TCRbeta CDR3 rearrangement, sequence reads were collapsed and filtered. For each sample, productive Simpson clonality was calculated as the square root of Simpson's diversity index across productive rearrangements. TCRdb stores this immuneACCESS table with in-frame sequences only. Part of the clones is absent; in the studies checked, under half of the shortfall reflects unresolved V genes, and no reason is known for the rest. Clone size and V and J calls were adopted from that table, with D and trimming inferred from the DNA. For this sample the table gives 400,000 or so clones, of which around 91% were detected only once. The leading ten clones occupy around 0.6% of the sample.

Participants in the prospective study were enrolled through a virtual design, were aged roughly 18 to 90 years, and lived in 24 United States geographic areas. Cohort assignment in the prospective study relied on participant-reported clinical history from a screening survey and a study questionnaire. Recovered participants in ImmuneRACE Cohort 3 were defined by two consecutive negative NP/OP PCR tests, clearance by a healthcare professional, or resolution of symptoms. In the prospective study, mobile phlebotomists collected whole blood, serum and a nasopharyngeal or oropharyngeal swab from each participant. Prospective study participants could optionally give additional blood draws and questionnaires over an approximately 2-month period. Blood samples from the prospective study were shipped frozen or at room temperature prior to DNA extraction. On this clone itself: Its antigen remains undetermined. No base quality values were provided; no much bigger clone lies one nucleotide off.

The sequence was obtained from a man aged 18-30 years who had recovered from COVID-19. The sequenced material came from PBMCs or T cells enriched from blood (not recorded which).

The sequence in DNA is TGTGCCAGCACCAGGGGACAGGGGGCGAGTTCACCCCTCCACTTT. It translates as CASTRGQGASSPLHF. The rearrangement joined TRBV6-5 to TRBJ1-6; 12 central nucleotides agree with TRBD1. The germline V gene supplies CDR1 MNHEY and CDR2 SVGAGI. The CDR3 sequence holds 15 residues, the cysteine and phenylalanine included. CDR3 DNA is the only sequence kept; it has 45 bases, read in frame from the first base. Unmatched junction bases come to 7, with V trimmed by 7 bases and J by 9 bases.